The present TCR beta chain was sequenced within a study of T-cell memory formation after mild COVID-19. Across the study: TCR clusters mostly belonged to single donors. Study-wide results and caveats: Prior to infection, memory already included some responding clones, suggesting cross-reactive memory joined.

Notes on this clonotype: Its matching antigen is unknown.

The CDR3 spans 15 residues. Per the germline V gene, CDR1 is DFQATT and CDR2 is SNEGSKA (reference sequence). V lost 5 bases, J lost 4 bases, and 20 bases lay in between. TCRdb redid the calling of the 5' RACE reads with MiXCR, one entry per CDR3 protein. Of approximately 300,000 distinct CDR3 sequences in the sample, approximately 16% were seen once. The clonotype originates from a man between 18 and 29 years old who had mild COVID-19 (a few samples of this study predate the infection). Cell type and time point are not known. The J gene is TRBJ2-5, the V gene TRBV20-1, with D possibly TRBD1 on 6 matching bases. Material: PBMCs or a T cell subset sorted from them (not recorded which). The CDR3 bases are TGCAGTGCTCCCCCCAGGGGAACTGCTTTAGAGACCCAGTACTTC. Translated: CSAPPRGTALETQYF.